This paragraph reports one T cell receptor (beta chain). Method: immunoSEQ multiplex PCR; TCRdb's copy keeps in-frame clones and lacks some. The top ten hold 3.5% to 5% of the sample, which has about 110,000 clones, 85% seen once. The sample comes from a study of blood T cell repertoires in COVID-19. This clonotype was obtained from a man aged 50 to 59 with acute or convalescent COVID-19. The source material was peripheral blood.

The CDR3 DNA reads as TGTGCCAGCAGTACCACAGGGCTTGATTCACCCCTCCACTTT. Translating it yields CASSTTGLDSPLHF. The J gene is TRBJ1-6, the V gene TRBV6-6, with D maybe TRBD1 (6 bases). V dropped 5 bases and J dropped 8 bases, with 13 bases sitting between them. The CDR3 extends over 14 amino acids. Germline assignment: CDR1 MNHNY and CDR2 SVGAGI (reference sequence).